Listed here is a single T cell receptor (beta chain). Its antigen is unknown. This sample was included in a study of cytomegalovirus exposure and HLA in healthy donors. Study context: Earlier, 150 million to 200 million T cells were analyzed, and 95 million to 140 million unique TCR beta sequences were found among them. The Caucasian-associated ancestry cluster contained approximately 81% of the approximately 420 genotyped donors.

Points from the study as a whole: Cytomegalovirus-associated TCR beta chains were listed, numbering roughly 150. Upon later analysis, TCR association rates were observed to vary by HLA locus, being highest for DRB1 and lowest for HLA-C.

The V and J ends lost 3 bases and 8 bases respectively, with 13 bases between them. The CDR3 consists of 13 residues. CDR1 is MDHEN and CDR2 is SYDVKM in the germline V gene. The primer mix had 60 Vbeta and 13 Jbeta primers. This table comes from immunoSEQ multiplex PCR, and its TCRdb copy is limited to in-frame clones, with some not included. The sample consists of approximately 100,000 clones, over 60% of them appearing once. V is TRBV28 and J is TRBJ1-2; weak D call: TRBD1 (5 bases). This clonotype originated in a man aged 60 to 69 in good health and CMV-seropositive. Sequenced material: PBMCs. CDR3 residues: CASSLFGTRGYTF. In DNA form, the CDR3 reads TGTGCCAGCAGTTTGTTCGGGACTCGAGGCTACACCTTC.